This TCR beta chain was sequenced during a study of cytomegalovirus exposure and HLA in healthy donors. There are 17 residues in the CDR3. Germline V gives CDR1 MDHEN, CDR2 SYDVKM. V lost 0 bases to trimming and J lost 0 bases; unmatched junction nucleotides: 4. Here immunoSEQ multiplex PCR was the method, and the copy in TCRdb shows in-frame clones only, minus some. The sample shows 150,000 to 200,000 clones, roughly 84% of them seen only once. Sample: PBMCs. The V call is TRBV28, the J call TRBJ1-5, with 8 bases identical to TRBD1. This clonotype originated in a woman aged 25 to 39 in good health and CMV-seropositive. The chain's CDR3 is CASSLWGDRHSNQPQHF. The CDR3 bases are TGTGCCAGCAGTTTATGGGGGGACAGGCATAGCAATCAGCCCCAGCATTTT. Supplemented by reference TRBV28 and TRBJ1-5, the full variable domain reads DVKVTQSSRYLVKRTGEKVFLECVQDMDHENMFWYRQDPGLGLRLIYFSYDVKMKEKGDIPEGYSVSREKKERFSLILESASTNQTSMYLCASSLWGDRHSNQPQHFGDGTRLSIL.